This TCR beta chain was identified in a study of cytomegalovirus exposure and HLA in healthy donors. Study findings and constraints: Roughly uniform depth of sequencing across donors was assumed in presence/absence analyses. A few V segments could not be told apart, such as TRBV6-2 and TRBV6-3, and were left out. The authors judged a highly shared variant cluster likely a sequencing artifact.

The table lists this clone with a few counts. Its antigen is still unknown. The PCR made use of 60 Vbeta and 13 Jbeta primers. Repertoires were generated with immunoSEQ multiplex PCR, while TCRdb's copy carries only in-frame clones and drops some. Of tens of thousands of clones in the sample, about 74% were seen once. From germline, CDR1 is LNHNV and CDR2 YYDKDF (reference sequence). The CDR3 runs 17 residues. Deletions cut 1 base from V and 4 bases from J, with 17 bases between. This chain connects TRBV15 to TRBJ1-5; D is perhaps TRBD1 (6 bases). The source is a woman in her 50s in good health and CMV-seropositive. Sequenced: PBMCs. CDR3 residues: CATSRGNRDGSNQPQHF. The CDR3 DNA reads TGTGCCACCAGCAGAGGGAACAGGGATGGATCAAATCAGCCCCAGCATTTT.